What follows are 29 T cell receptor beta chains derived from one specimen sequenced in a study of shared clonotypes between healthy human individuals. Using immunoSEQ multiplex PCR, the repertoire was profiled, and TCRdb retains in-frame clones only, with some absent. The profile shows more than 1.2 million clones, around 98.5% of them singletons. What was sequenced was naive CD4+ T cells sorted from blood. Subset in this sample: CD45RA+ positively selected. The receptors were gathered from a man aged 30 to 39 in good health.

This chain connects TRBV14 to TRBJ1-4, with 7 nucleotides matching TRBD1. V shed 2 bases and J 6 bases; nucleotides not matched to a gene: 3. The CDR3 totals 14 residues. Germline V gene data show CDR1 as SGHDN and CDR2 as FVKESK. The CDR3: CASSQRGRHEKLFF. The CDR3 coding sequence is TGTGCCAGCAGCCAAAGGGGGCGTCATGAAAAACTGTTTTTT.

The sample holds one count of this clone. The J gene is TRBJ1-2, the V gene TRBV9; D call uncertain. The CDR3 spans 12 residues. Germline-derived CDR1 and CDR2 are SGDLS and YYNGEE. V dropped 3 bases and J dropped 4 bases, with 7 bases sitting between them. The CDR3 is CASSASTYGYTF. The CDR3 nucleotides are TGTGCCAGCAGCGCAAGTACCTATGGCTACACCTTC.

The rearrangement links TRBV9 to TRBJ2-1; 7 bases are a match to TRBD2. This CDR3 has 16 amino acids. Germline loops: CDR1 SGDLS, CDR2 YYNGEE. Losses at the gene ends were 0 bases for V and 7 bases for J; bases not matched to a gene: 10. CDR3 nucleotide sequence: TGTGCCAGCAGCGTAGCTGGGGCGGGAGTAGGAAATGAGCAGTTCTTC. This gives the protein CASSVAGAGVGNEQFF. Full variable domain (remainder filled in from reference TRBV9 and TRBJ2-1): DSGVTQTPKHLITATGQRVTLRCSPRSGDLSVYWYQQSLDQGLQFLIQYYNGEERAKGNILERFSAQQFPDLHSELNLSSLELGDSALYFCASSVAGAGVGNEQFFGPGTRLTVL.

This clone was observed once. V gene TRBV5-1 combines with J gene TRBJ2-2, with 14 bases identical to TRBD2. V trimming: 3 bases; J trimming: 7 bases; junction bases outside the gene matches: 5. The CDR3 contains 16 residues. The germline V gene has CDR1 SGHRS and CDR2 YFSETQ. The CDR3 DNA is TGCGCCAGCAGCTCCCCGGGACTAGCGGGAGACGGGGAGCTGTTTTTT. Protein product: CASSSPGLAGDGELFF.

The rearrangement links TRBV29-1 to TRBJ1-1; 10 nucleotides agree with TRBD1. CDR3 length equals 12 residues. V shed 7 bases, J shed 7 bases, and the junction held 6 bases outside the gene matches. Germline CDR1 SQVTM, CDR2 ANQGSEA. CDR3 coding DNA: TGCAGCGGGTGGGACAGGGGTTATGAAGCTTTCTTT. This translates into CSGWDRGYEAFF.

This sequence joins TRBV9 and TRBJ1-1; D may be TRBD1 (6 bases). The germline CDR1 and CDR2 sequences are SGDLS and YYNGEE. This CDR3 comprises 18 residues. V lost 2 bases and J lost 4, with 24 bases in between. The CDR3 reads CASSVGLGTSAFGTEAFF. DNA of the CDR3: TGTGCCAGCAGCGTTGGTTTGGGGACAAGCGCTTTCGGCACTGAAGCTTTCTTT.

This clone was detected once. The chain carries TRBV6-1 and TRBJ2-1; 11 bases fit TRBD2. Unmatched junction bases numbered 8, after V lost 6 bases and J lost 7 bases. The germline CDR1 and CDR2 sequences are MNHNS and SASEGT. The CDR3 spans 15 residues. Here the CDR3 reads CASSLTSGIGNEQFF. The DNA for the CDR3 is TGTGCCAGCAGCCTGACTAGCGGGATCGGTAATGAGCAGTTCTTC.

V usage is TRBV6-6 and J usage is TRBJ1-5, with D perhaps matching TRBD1 (6 bases). Trimming took off 5 bases at V and 4 bases at J, with 9 bases between the two ends. CDR1 and CDR2 (germline): MNHNY, SVGAGI (reference sequence). The CDR3 has 13 amino acids. CDR3 region: CASSDRSNQPQHF. Here the CDR3 DNA reads TGTGCCAGCAGTGACAGGTCGAATCAGCCCCAGCATTTT.

The V gene is TRBV7-2, the J gene TRBJ2-7, with 10 bases that match TRBD1. CDR1 is SGHTA and CDR2 is FQGNSA in the germline V gene. V gave up 2 bases and J gave up 4 bases; unmatched junction bases: 5. This CDR3 has 15 amino acids. The CDR3 DNA sequence: TGTGCCAGCAGCTTAAGGGGACAGGGGTTTTACGAGCAGTACTTC. This sequence encodes CASSLRGQGFYEQYF. The complete variable domain, with remaining parts taken from reference TRBV7-2 and TRBJ2-7, reads GAGVSQSPSNKVTEKGKDVELRCDPISGHTALYWYRQSLGQGLEFLIYFQGNSAPDKSGLPSDRFSAERTGGSVSTLTIQRTQQEDSAVYLCASSLRGQGFYEQYFGPGTRLTVT.

This sequence joins TRBV7-9 and TRBJ2-2; D gene ambiguous. The CDR3 runs 14 residues. The germline V gene has CDR1 SEHNR and CDR2 FQNEAQ (reference sequence). The CDR3 is CAPQSAANTGELFF. CDR3 nucleotides: TGTGCGCCTCAATCAGCAGCGAACACCGGGGAGCTGTTTTTT.

The chain uses TRBV18 and TRBJ2-7; no firm D call. Germline CDR1 KGHSH, CDR2 LQKENI. The V end was cut by 3 bases, the J end by 3 bases, with 9 bases between. The CDR3 consists of 13 residues. The CDR3 reads CASSPDPNYEQYF. The CDR3 region has the DNA TGTGCCAGCTCACCTGACCCAAACTACGAGCAGTACTTC.

CDR3 protein: CASSQEIASGQSRGYTF. CDR3 coding DNA: TGCGCCAGCAGCCAAGAGATTGCCTCGGGACAGAGTAGGGGCTACACCTTC. This chain joins TRBV4-1 and TRBJ1-2; 7 bases fit TRBD1. V lost 0 bases, J lost 8 bases, and 15 bases stayed unmatched. The CDR3 covers 17 residues. Looked up from germline, CDR1 is MGHRA and CDR2 is YSYEKL.

The rearrangement links TRBV28 to TRBJ2-5, with D perhaps matching TRBD1 (6 bases). The ends were cut back, 5 bases at V and 1 base at J, with 8 bases in the middle. Germline V gene lookup returns CDR1 MDHEN and CDR2 SYDVKM. The CDR3 totals 13 residues. Here the CDR3 DNA reads TGTGCCAGCAGTCACAGGGTCCAAGAGACCCAGTACTTC. Its translation is CASSHRVQETQYF.

This sequence joins TRBV4-1 and TRBJ1-5; D is perhaps TRBD1 (6 bases). Looked up from germline, CDR1 is MGHRA and CDR2 is YSYEKL. Deletions cut 3 bases from V and 4 bases from J, with 16 bases between. The CDR3 runs 16 residues. In DNA form, the CDR3 reads TGCGCCAGCAGCCATCCCGGGGGGGACATTAATCAGCCCCAGCATTTT. Translation: CASSHPGGDINQPQHF.

This clone is a singleton in its sample. The V and J genes are TRBV9 and TRBJ2-7; a possible D gene is TRBD1 (6 bases). The CDR3 sequence is 14 residues long. V was trimmed by 5 bases and J by 4 bases, leaving 16 bases between them. CDR1 SGDLS and CDR2 YYNGEE come from the germline V gene. CDR3 DNA sequence: TGTGCCAGCAGGGCCCCGTGGCAGGGGTACGAGCAGTACTTC. The encoded protein is CASRAPWQGYEQYF.

In the case of this clone: The same CDR3 is also encoded by other DNA sequences in this sample. The chain links TRBV28 to TRBJ1-5; D unclear. This CDR3 contains 11 residues. CDR1 and CDR2 (germline): MDHEN, SYDVKM. Trimming took 5 bases from V and 9 from J, leaving 8 bases between them. This CDR3 reads CASSPRGPQHF. The CDR3 DNA is TGTGCCAGCAGTCCCAGAGGGCCCCAGCATTTT.

About this clone: The sample carries other DNA sequences with the same CDR3. The rearrangement links TRBV2 to TRBJ2-3, with 10 nucleotides matching TRBD1. J gave up 3 bases and V 8 bases, and 2 bases lay outside the gene matches. Per the germline V gene, CDR1 is SNHLY and CDR2 is FYNNEI. This CDR3 contains 13 residues. CDR3 region: CASRDRGTDTQYF. The DNA for the CDR3 is TGTGCCAGCCGGGACAGGGGTACAGATACGCAGTATTTT.

The chain has TRBV18 and TRBJ2-3; D is unresolved. The CDR3 sequence is 17 residues long. Germline CDR1 reads KGHSH; CDR2 reads LQKENI. V was trimmed by 0 bases and J by 2 bases, leaving 15 bases between them. The CDR3 here is CASSPPAQSPLTDTQYF. Here the CDR3 DNA reads TGTGCCAGCTCACCACCCGCTCAAAGTCCGCTCACAGATACGCAGTATTTT.

The CDR3 DNA reads TGCACCAGCAGCCAAGGAGTCCAGCTCTCCCTAACCGGGGAGCTGTTTTTT. Translated, it gives CTSSQGVQLSLTGELFF. The rearrangement links TRBV1 to TRBJ2-2. TRBV1 is termed a pseudogene. This CDR3 contains 17 residues.

The chain carries TRBV6-1 and TRBJ1-2, with D perhaps TRBD1 (6 bases). This CDR3 spans 14 amino acids. In germline, CDR1 is MNHNS, CDR2 SASEGT. The ends were cut back, 7 bases at V and 1 base at J, with 13 bases in the middle. In nucleotides, the CDR3 is TGTGCCAGCACTGCGGGACATTTTAACTATGGCTACACCTTC. Translation: CASTAGHFNYGYTF.

The chain links TRBV5-5 to TRBJ2-7; no definite D call. This CDR3 is 12 amino acids long. V shed 0 bases and J shed 6 bases, with 7 bases lying between them. CDR1 is SGHKS, CDR2 YYEKEE, per germline (reference sequence). The CDR3: CASSLDGFEQYF. CDR3 nucleotides: TGTGCCAGCAGCTTGGATGGGTTCGAGCAGTACTTC.

V usage is TRBV25-1 and J usage is TRBJ2-5, with 9 nucleotides matching TRBD1. Germline trimming cut 4 bases from V and 5 bases from J; bases unmatched to any gene: 8. Looked up from germline, CDR1 is MGHDK and CDR2 is SYGVNS. The CDR3 has 15 residues. The CDR3 is CASSAGDRAGETQYF. DNA for the CDR3: TGTGCCAGCAGTGCCGGGGACAGGGCAGGCGAGACCCAGTACTTC.

This chain joins TRBV7-8 and TRBJ2-7; TRBD1 or TRBD2 may be the D gene (5 bases each). Deletions cut 6 bases from V and 3 bases from J, with 15 bases between. The germline gives CDR1 SGHVS, CDR2 FQNEAQ. The CDR3 spans 14 residues. This CDR3 is CASRQEVQSYEQYF. CDR3 nucleotide sequence: TGTGCCAGCAGACAGGAGGTACAAAGCTACGAGCAGTACTTC.

Note on this clone: This CDR3 is also generated by other DNA sequences in the sample. The CDR3 here is CASSLGGSGNEQFF. As DNA, the CDR3 is TGCGCCAGCAGCTTGGGCGGGAGCGGGAATGAGCAGTTCTTC. The chain has TRBV5-1 and TRBJ2-1; 7 nucleotides agree with TRBD2. Germline-derived CDR1 and CDR2 are SGHRS and YFSETQ. V dropped 0 bases and J dropped 7; count of bases not matched to a gene: 4. The CDR3 spans 14 residues.

The chain has TRBV7-9 and TRBJ2-3, with 7 bases matching TRBD2. J lost 2 bases, V lost 2 bases, and 4 bases had no gene match. This CDR3 has 15 amino acids. Per the germline V gene, CDR1 is SEHNR and CDR2 is FQNEAQ (reference sequence). CDR3 sequence reads: CASSLYGRITDTQYF. The CDR3 DNA is TGTGCCAGCAGCTTATACGGGAGGATCACAGATACGCAGTATTTT.

The chain joins TRBV14 to TRBJ2-2; 15 nucleotides align to TRBD2. CDR1 SGHDN and CDR2 FVKESK come from the germline V gene. The V gene end was trimmed by 4 bases and the J gene end by 4 bases; junction bases not matched to a gene: 7. The CDR3 sequence is 18 residues long. CDR3 bases: TGTGCCAGCAGCCGTGGACTAGCGGGAGGGCCCAGCACCGGGGAGCTGTTTTTT. The encoded protein is CASSRGLAGGPSTGELFF.

V is TRBV27 and J is TRBJ2-1; no clear D. With 5 bases removed from V and 7 bases from J, the gap between germline ends came to 15 bases. The germline gives CDR1 MNHEY, CDR2 SMNVEV (reference sequence). The CDR3 sequence is 14 residues long. This CDR3 is CASSPPPVGNEQFF. In nucleotides, the CDR3 is TGTGCCAGCAGTCCCCCCCCCGTCGGAAATGAGCAGTTCTTC.

CDR3 in DNA: TGTGCCAGCAGTCGGGACAGGGTTCAGCCCCAGCATTTT. Its translation is CASSRDRVQPQHF. The chain couples TRBV6-5 to TRBJ1-5; TRBD1 aligns across 9 bases. Germline values: CDR1 MNHEY, CDR2 SVGAGI. This CDR3 has 13 residues. Losses at the gene ends were 5 bases for V and 6 bases for J; bases not matched to a gene: 2.

The rearrangement links TRBV9 to TRBJ2-7; D may be TRBD2 (6 bases). The germline V gene encodes CDR1 SGDLS and CDR2 YYNGEE. Trimming pared 4 bases from V and 2 bases from J, leaving 16 bases between. The CDR3 has 15 residues. CDR3 sequence: CASSSSWEVTYEQYF. CDR3 in DNA: TGTGCCAGCAGCTCCAGTTGGGAGGTGACCTACGAGCAGTACTTC. The full variable domain, with the rest looked up from reference TRBV9 and TRBJ2-7, is DSGVTQTPKHLITATGQRVTLRCSPRSGDLSVYWYQQSLDQGLQFLIQYYNGEERAKGNILERFSAQQFPDLHSELNLSSLELGDSALYFCASSSSWEVTYEQYFGPGTRLTVT.